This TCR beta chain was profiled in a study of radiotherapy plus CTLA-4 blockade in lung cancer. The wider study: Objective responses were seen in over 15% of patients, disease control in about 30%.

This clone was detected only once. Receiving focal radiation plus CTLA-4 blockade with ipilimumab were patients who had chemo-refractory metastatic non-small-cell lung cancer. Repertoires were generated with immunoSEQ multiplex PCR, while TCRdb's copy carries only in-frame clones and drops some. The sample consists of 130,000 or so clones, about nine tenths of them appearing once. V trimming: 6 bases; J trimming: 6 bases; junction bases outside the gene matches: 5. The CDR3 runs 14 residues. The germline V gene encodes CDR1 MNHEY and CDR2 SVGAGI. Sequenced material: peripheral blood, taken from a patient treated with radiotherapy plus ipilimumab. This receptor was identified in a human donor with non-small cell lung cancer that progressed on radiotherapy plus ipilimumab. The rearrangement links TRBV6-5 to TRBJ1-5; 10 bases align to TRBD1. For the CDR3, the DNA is TGTGCCAGCAGGACGACAGGGGGCGGTCAGCCCCAGCATTTT. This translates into CASRTTGGGQPQHF.